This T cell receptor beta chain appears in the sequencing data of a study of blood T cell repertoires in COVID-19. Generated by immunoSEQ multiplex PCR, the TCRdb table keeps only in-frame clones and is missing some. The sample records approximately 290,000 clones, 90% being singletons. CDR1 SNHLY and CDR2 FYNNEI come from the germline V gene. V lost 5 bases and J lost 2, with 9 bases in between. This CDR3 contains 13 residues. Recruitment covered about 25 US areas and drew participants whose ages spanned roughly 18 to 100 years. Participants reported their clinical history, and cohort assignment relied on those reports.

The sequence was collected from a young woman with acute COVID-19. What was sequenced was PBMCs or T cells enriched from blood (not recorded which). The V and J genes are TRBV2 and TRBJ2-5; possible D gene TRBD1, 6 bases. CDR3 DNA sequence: TGTGCCAGCAGTTTTGGACAGCAAGAGACCCAGTACTTC. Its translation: CASSFGQQETQYF.